These 3 T cell receptor beta chains originate from one sample sequenced in a study of blood T cells in healthy people across ages. For the second PCR, which ran for roughly 6 to 12 cycles, a sample-barcoded 5' primer and a J-beta primer mix were used. One entry per CDR3 protein results from TCRdb running MiXCR on the 5' RACE reads. The data contain about 2 million distinct CDR3 sequences, less than 50% of them seen just once; the ten biggest clones take up over 2%. Sequenced input: blood. The receptors here all came from a woman between 40 and 50 years old in good health.

There are a few counts of this clonotype. J is TRBJ2-5 and V is TRBV7-2; D may be TRBD1 (5 bases). This CDR3 spans 14 amino acids. Trimming pared 1 base from V and 7 bases from J, leaving 13 bases between. CDR1 is SGHTA, CDR2 FQGNSA, per germline. The CDR3 loop reads CASSLVAPQGTQYF. CDR3 bases: TGTGCCAGCAGCTTAGTCGCACCTCAGGGGACCCAGTACTTC.

This clonotype appeared a single time. V gene TRBV6-2 or TRBV6-3 combines with J gene TRBJ2-5; tentative D call: TRBD2 (5 bases). This CDR3 is 13 amino acids long. V was pared by 6 bases and J by 3 bases, with 11 bases between. Germline CDR1 reads MNHEY; CDR2 reads SVGEGT. The CDR3 here is CASRHLAEETQYF. DNA for the CDR3: TGTGCCAGCAGGCATCTAGCCGAAGAGACCCAGTACTTC.

The V gene is TRBV28, the J gene TRBJ1-2; maybe TRBD1 (6 bases). The CDR3 covers 17 residues. In germline, CDR1 is MDHEN, CDR2 SYDVKM. V was shortened by 9 bases and J by 4 bases, with 27 bases between the two germline ends. The CDR3 DNA is TGTGCCAGTTCGGGGGCGTCCCCTCGCCCGGGAGGCTATGGCTACACCTTC. It specifies CASSGASPRPGGYGYTF.